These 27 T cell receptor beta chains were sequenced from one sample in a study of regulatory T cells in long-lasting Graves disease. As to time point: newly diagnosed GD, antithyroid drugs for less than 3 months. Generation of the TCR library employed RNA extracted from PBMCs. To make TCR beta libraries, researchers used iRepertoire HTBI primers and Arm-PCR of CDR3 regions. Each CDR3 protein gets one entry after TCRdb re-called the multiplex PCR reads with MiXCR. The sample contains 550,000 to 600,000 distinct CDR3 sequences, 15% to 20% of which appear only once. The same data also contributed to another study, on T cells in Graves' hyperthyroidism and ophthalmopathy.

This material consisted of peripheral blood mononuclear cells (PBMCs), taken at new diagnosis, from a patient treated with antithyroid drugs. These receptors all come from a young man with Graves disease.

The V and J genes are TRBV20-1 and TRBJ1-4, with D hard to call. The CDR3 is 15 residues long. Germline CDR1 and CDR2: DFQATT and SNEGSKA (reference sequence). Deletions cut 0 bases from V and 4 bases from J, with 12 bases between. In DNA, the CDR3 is TGCAGTGCTAGAGACCACGGTTTGGGTAATGAAAAACTGTTTTTT. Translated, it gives CSARDHGLGNEKLFF.

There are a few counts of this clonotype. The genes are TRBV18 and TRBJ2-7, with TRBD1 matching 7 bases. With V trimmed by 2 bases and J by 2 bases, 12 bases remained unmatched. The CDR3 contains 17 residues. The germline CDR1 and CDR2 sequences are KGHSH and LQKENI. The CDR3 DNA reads TGTGCCAGCTCACCAGAGTACAGGGACAGTCCCACCTACGAGCAGTACTTC. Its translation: CASSPEYRDSPTYEQYF.

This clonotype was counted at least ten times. The CDR3 DNA sequence: TGTGCCAGCAGTCCGGGACAGGGGTTTTACGAGCAGTACTTC. Translating gives CASSPGQGFYEQYF. The V call is TRBV28, the J call TRBJ2-7; 10 bases line up with TRBD1. Germline V gives CDR1 MDHEN, CDR2 SYDVKM. This CDR3 region has 14 residues. The trim removed 5 bases at V and 4 bases at J, leaving 5 bases unmatched.

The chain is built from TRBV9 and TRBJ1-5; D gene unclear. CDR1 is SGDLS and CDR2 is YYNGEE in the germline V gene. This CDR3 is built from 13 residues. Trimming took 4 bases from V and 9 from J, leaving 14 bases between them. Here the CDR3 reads CASSPAPFRPQHF. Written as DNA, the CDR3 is TGTGCCAGCAGCCCGGCCCCTTTCAGGCCCCAGCATTTT.

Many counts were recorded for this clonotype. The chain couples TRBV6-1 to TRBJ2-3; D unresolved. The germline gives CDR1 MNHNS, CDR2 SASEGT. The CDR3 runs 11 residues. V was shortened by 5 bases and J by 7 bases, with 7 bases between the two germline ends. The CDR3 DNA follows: TGTGCCAGCAGTAAACAACATACGCAGTATTTT. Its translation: CASSKQHTQYF.

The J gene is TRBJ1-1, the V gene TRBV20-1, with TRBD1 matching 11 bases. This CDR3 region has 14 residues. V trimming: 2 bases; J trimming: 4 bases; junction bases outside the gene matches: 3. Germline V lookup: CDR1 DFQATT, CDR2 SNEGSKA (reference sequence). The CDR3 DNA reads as TGCAGTGCTAGAACCGGGACAGGGGGCACTGAAGCTTTCTTT. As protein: CSARTGTGGTEAFF.

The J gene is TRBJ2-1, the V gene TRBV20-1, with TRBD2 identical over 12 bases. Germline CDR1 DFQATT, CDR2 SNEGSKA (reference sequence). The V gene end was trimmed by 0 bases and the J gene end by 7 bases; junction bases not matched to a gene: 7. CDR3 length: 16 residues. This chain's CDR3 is CSARDGLAGTQNEQFF. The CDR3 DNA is TGCAGTGCTAGAGATGGACTAGCGGGAACCCAGAATGAGCAGTTCTTC.

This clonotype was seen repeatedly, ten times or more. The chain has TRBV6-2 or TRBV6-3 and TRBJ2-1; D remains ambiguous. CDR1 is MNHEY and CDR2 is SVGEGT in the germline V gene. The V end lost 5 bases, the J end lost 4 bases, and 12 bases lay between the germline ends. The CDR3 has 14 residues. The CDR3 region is CASSDWVLYNEQFF. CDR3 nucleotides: TGTGCCAGCAGTGATTGGGTTTTGTACAATGAGCAGTTCTTC.

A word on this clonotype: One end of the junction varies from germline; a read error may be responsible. The CDR3 DNA is TGTGCCAGTGGTTCTGCGGATGGGAGAAATGAGCAGTTCTTC. Translated, it gives CASGSADGRNEQFF. V usage is TRBV12-5 and J usage is TRBJ2-1; possibly TRBD2 for D (5 bases). CDR1 and CDR2 (germline): LGHNT, FRNRAP. The CDR3 extends over 14 amino acids. Looking up the rest from reference TRBV12-5 and TRBJ2-1 gives the full variable domain: DARVTQTPRHKVTEMGQEVTMRCQPILGHNTVFWYRQTMMQGLELLAYFRNRAPLDDSGMPKDRFSAEMPDATLATLKIQPSEPRDSAVYFCASGSADGRNEQFFGPGTRLTVL.

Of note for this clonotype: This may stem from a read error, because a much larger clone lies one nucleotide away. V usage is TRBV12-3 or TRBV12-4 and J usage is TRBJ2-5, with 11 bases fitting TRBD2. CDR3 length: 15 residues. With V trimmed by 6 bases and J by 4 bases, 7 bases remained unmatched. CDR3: CASRQLTSGGETQYF. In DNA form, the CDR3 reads TGTGCCAGCAGGCAACTTACTAGCGGGGGAGAGACCCAGTACTTC.

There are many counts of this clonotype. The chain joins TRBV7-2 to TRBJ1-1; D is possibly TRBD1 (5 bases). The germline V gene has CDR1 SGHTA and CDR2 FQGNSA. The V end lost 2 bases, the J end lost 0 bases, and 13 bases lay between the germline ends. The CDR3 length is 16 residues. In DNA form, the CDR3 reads TGTGCCAGCAGCTTATCAGTCAGGGCTATGAACACTGAAGCTTTCTTT. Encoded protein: CASSLSVRAMNTEAFF.

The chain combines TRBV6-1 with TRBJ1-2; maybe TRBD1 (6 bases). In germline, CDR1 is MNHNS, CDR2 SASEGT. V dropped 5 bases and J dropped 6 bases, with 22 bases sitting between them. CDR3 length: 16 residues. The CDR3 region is CASSPVDRRFNHGYTF. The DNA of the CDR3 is TGTGCCAGCAGTCCGGTCGACAGGAGATTCAACCATGGCTACACCTTC.

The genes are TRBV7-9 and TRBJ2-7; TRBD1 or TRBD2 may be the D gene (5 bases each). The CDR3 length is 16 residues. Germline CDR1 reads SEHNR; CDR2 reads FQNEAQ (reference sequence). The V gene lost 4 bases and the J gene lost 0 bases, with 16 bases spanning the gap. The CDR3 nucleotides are TGTGCCAGCAGCTCACCCGGGACGGCTCCCTCCTACGAGCAGTACTTC. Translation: CASSSPGTAPSYEQYF.

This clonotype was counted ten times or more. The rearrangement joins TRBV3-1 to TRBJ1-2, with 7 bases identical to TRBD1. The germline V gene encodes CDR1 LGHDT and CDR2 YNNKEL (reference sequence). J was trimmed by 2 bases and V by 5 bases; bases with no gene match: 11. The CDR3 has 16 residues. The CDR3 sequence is CASSSSGTANNYGYTF. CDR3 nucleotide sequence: TGTGCCAGCAGCTCCAGCGGGACAGCAAACAACTATGGCTACACCTTC.

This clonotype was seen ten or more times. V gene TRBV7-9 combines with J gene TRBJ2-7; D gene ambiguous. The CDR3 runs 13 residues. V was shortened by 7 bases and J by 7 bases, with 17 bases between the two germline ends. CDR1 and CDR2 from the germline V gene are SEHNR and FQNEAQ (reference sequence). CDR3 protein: CASTSYLLGEQYF. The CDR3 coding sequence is TGTGCCAGCACCTCCTACCTGCTCGGGGAGCAGTACTTC. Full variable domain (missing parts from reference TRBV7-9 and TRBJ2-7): DTGVSQNPRHKITKRGQNVTFRCDPISEHNRLYWYRQTLGQGPEFLTYFQNEAQLEKSRLLSDRFSAERPKGSFSTLEIQRTEQGDSAMYLCASTSYLLGEQYFGPGTRLTVT.

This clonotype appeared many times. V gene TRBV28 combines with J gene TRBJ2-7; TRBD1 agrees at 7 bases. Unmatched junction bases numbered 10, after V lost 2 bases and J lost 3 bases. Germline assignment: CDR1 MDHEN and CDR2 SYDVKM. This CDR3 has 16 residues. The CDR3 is CASSLRPRDRNYEQYF. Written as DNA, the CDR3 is TGTGCCAGCAGTTTACGCCCCCGGGACAGAAACTACGAGCAGTACTTC.

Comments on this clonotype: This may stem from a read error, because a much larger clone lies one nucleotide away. The CDR3 spells CASSPRQALVREAFF. In nucleotides, the CDR3 is TGTGCCAGCAGCCCCCGACAGGCTTTGGTTAGAGAAGCTTTCTTT. The chain has TRBV3-1 and TRBJ1-1, with D possibly matching TRBD1 (6 bases). Per the germline V gene, CDR1 is LGHDT and CDR2 is YNNKEL (reference sequence). There are 15 residues in the CDR3. The V end was cut by 4 bases, the J end by 8 bases, with 20 bases between.

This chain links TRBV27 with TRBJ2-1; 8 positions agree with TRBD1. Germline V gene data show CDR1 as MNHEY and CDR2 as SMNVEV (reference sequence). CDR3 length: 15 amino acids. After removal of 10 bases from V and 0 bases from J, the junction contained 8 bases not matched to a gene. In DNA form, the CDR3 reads TGTGCCATCTCCAGACAGGGGTCCTCCTACAATGAGCAGTTCTTC. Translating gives CAISRQGSSYNEQFF.

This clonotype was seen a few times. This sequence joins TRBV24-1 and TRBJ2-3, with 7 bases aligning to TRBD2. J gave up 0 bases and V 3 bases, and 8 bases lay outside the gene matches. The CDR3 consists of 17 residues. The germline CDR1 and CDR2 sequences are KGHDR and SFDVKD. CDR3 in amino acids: CATSDPTSDPSTDTQYF. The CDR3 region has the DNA TGTGCCACCAGTGATCCAACTAGCGACCCAAGCACAGATACGCAGTATTTT.

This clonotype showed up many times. The CDR3 region is CASSLGPVGDEQFF. CDR3 DNA sequence: TGTGCCAGCAGCTTGGGGCCAGTCGGGGATGAGCAGTTCTTC. V and J are TRBV11-2 and TRBJ2-1; the D call may be TRBD1 or TRBD2 (5 bases each). This CDR3 spans 14 amino acids. Trimming took off 3 bases at V and 8 bases at J, with 14 bases between the two ends. Germline V CDR1 and CDR2: SGHAT, FQNNGV.

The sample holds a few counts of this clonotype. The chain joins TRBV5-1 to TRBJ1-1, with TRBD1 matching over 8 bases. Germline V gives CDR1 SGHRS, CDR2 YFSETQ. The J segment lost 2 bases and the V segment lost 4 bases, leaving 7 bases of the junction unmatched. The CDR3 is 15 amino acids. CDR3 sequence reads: CASSAWTGSNTEAFF. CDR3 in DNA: TGCGCCAGCAGCGCGTGGACAGGGAGCAACACTGAAGCTTTCTTT.

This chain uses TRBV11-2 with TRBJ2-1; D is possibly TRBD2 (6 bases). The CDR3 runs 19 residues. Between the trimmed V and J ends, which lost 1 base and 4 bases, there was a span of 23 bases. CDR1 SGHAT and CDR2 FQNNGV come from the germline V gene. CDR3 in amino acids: CASSLVWTTGVMPYNEQFF. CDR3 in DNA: TGTGCCAGCAGCTTAGTATGGACTACCGGAGTGATGCCGTACAATGAGCAGTTCTTC.

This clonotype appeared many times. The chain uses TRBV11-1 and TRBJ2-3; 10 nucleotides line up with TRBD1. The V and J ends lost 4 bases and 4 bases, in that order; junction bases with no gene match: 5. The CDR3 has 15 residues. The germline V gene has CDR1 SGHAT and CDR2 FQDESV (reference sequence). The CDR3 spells CASSSRDRGADTQYF. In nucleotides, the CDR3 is TGTGCCAGCAGCTCCCGGGACAGGGGCGCAGATACGCAGTATTTT.

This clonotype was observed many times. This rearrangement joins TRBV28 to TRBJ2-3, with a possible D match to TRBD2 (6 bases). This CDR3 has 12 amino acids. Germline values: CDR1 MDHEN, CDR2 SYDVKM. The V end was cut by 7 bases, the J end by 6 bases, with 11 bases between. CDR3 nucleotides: TGTGCCAGCACCGTTAGCGGTGATACGCAGTATTTT. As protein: CASTVSGDTQYF.

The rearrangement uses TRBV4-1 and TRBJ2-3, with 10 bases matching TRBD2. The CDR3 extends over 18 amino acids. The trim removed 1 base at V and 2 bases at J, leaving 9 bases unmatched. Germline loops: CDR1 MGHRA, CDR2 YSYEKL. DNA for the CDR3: TGCGCCAGCAGCCAAGGGAGCGGGGGGGGAGGGGCCACAGATACGCAGTATTTT. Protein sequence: CASSQGSGGGGATDTQYF.

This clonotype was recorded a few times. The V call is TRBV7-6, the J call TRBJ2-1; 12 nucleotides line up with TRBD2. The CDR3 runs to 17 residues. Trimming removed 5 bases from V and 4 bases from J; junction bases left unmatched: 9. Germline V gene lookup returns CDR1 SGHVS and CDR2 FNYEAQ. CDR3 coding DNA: TGTGCCAGCAGCCCCAGACTAGCGGGAGTTCCTTACAATGAGCAGTTCTTC. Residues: CASSPRLAGVPYNEQFF.

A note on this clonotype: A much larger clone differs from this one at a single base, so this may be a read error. CDR3 amino acids: CASSLMTSVQGTQYF. DNA of the CDR3: TGTGCCAGCAGCTTAATGACTAGCGTCCAAGGGACCCAGTACTTC. This sequence joins TRBV12-3 or TRBV12-4 and TRBJ2-1; 8 bases line up with TRBD2. The J call could be wrong; TRBJ2-5 is a better fit for the DNA end. This CDR3 comprises 15 residues.